A single sample gave rise to the 15 T cell receptor beta chains below, sequenced in a study of blood T cell repertoires in COVID-19. Produced via immunoSEQ multiplex PCR; TCRdb's table is partial and in-frame only. In the table there are 30,000 to 35,000 clones, 88% of which are singletons. The sequencing input was peripheral blood. These receptors all come from a woman in her 70s with active COVID-19.

The J gene is TRBJ2-5, the V gene TRBV4-2; D might be TRBD1 (6 bases). Trimming shortened V by 0 bases and J by 6 bases, and 14 bases separated the two germline ends. Germline CDR1 reads LGHNA; CDR2 reads YNFKEQ. The CDR3 is made up of 15 amino acids. The CDR3 DNA follows: TGTGCCAGCAGCCAAGAGCAGGGGCGCGGAAAGACCCAGTACTTC. Amino acid sequence: CASSQEQGRGKTQYF.

The chain joins TRBV6-2 or TRBV6-3 to TRBJ2-3; TRBD1 is a possible D gene (5 bases). There are 16 residues in the CDR3. Trimming cost V 2 bases and J 2 bases, with 14 bases left between them. From germline, CDR1 is MNHEY and CDR2 SVGEGT. This chain's CDR3 is CASSYPSGSLTDTQYF. The CDR3 DNA sequence: TGTGCCAGCAGTTACCCGTCAGGGTCTCTCACAGATACGCAGTATTTT.

The chain employs TRBV5-1 and TRBJ2-5; no firm D call. CDR3 length: 14 amino acids. Trimming cost V 6 bases and J 2 bases, with 14 bases left between them. The V gene's germline CDR1 is SGHRS and CDR2 YFSETQ. CDR3 in DNA: TGCGCCAGCACCCTGACCCCACTACAAGAGACCCAGTACTTC. It is translated as CASTLTPLQETQYF.

This sequence joins TRBV3-1 (or the pseudogene TRBV3-2) and TRBJ2-1, with D uncertain. Germline CDR1 is LGHDT and CDR2 is YNNKEL (reference sequence). V lost 3 bases and J lost 4, with 19 bases in between. This CDR3 region has 17 residues. The CDR3 DNA reads as TGTGCCAGCAGCCAGTTAGTACCCAACCCCCCTTACAATGAGCAGTTCTTC. This sequence encodes CASSQLVPNPPYNEQFF.

The gene calls are TRBV11-2 and TRBJ2-1; TRBD2 agrees at 13 bases. J gave up 6 bases and V 4 bases, and 12 bases lay outside the gene matches. This CDR3 region has 18 residues. Germline V gene sequence: CDR1 SGHAT, CDR2 FQNNGV. CDR3 sequence (DNA): TGTGCCAGCAGCTCCTACCGGACTAGCGGGGGAGCTGGCAATGAGCAGTTCTTC. Translating it yields CASSSYRTSGGAGNEQFF.

V usage is TRBV3-1 (or the pseudogene TRBV3-2) and J usage is TRBJ1-1; D perhaps matches TRBD1 (5 bases). Trimming stripped 4 bases from V and 1 base from J, with 10 bases between. This CDR3 contains 14 residues. CDR1 is LGHDT, CDR2 YNNKEL, per germline (reference sequence). The CDR3: CASSPRGANTEAFF. The CDR3, as DNA: TGTGCCAGCAGCCCAAGGGGCGCGAACACTGAAGCTTTCTTT.

The chain recombines TRBV23-1 with TRBJ2-3; 9 nucleotides match TRBD2. TRBV23-1 is labeled an ORF, and its function is uncertain. The CDR3 has 17 amino acids. Trimming cost V 0 bases and J 4 bases; bases outside gene matches: 8. CDR3 in amino acids: CASSQSPQRGVPDTQYF. The CDR3 nucleotides are TGCGCCAGCAGTCAATCTCCCCAGCGGGGGGTTCCAGATACGCAGTATTTT.

The J gene is TRBJ2-1, the V gene TRBV5-1, with 9 nucleotides matching TRBD2. CDR1 SGHRS and CDR2 YFSETQ come from the germline V gene. V shed 8 bases, J shed 4 bases, and the junction held 7 bases outside the gene matches. The CDR3 has 14 amino acids. CDR3 in amino acids: CASISGGSYNEQFF. CDR3 nucleotide sequence: TGCGCCAGTATTAGCGGGGGATCATACAATGAGCAGTTCTTC.

V and J are TRBV21-1 and TRBJ2-5; TRBD2 is taken as the D call from the table, unchecked against the DNA. TRBV21-1 is marked as a pseudogene. The length of the CDR3 is 14 residues. This chain's CDR3 is CASSNKAHQETQYF. In nucleotides, the CDR3 is TGTGCCAGCAGCAATAAAGCACACCAAGAGACCCAGTACTTC.

In its sample, this clone was seen a few times. The V and J genes are TRBV4-3 and TRBJ1-2; D is uncertain. The ends were cut back, 0 bases at V and 4 bases at J, with 21 bases in the middle. The CDR3 spans 18 residues. The germline V gene has CDR1 LGHNA and CDR2 YSLEER. CDR3 in amino acids: CASSQDGRGQLRGYGYTF. The DNA of the CDR3 is TGCGCCAGCAGCCAAGATGGCCGAGGCCAACTCAGAGGCTATGGCTACACCTTC.

DNA of the CDR3: TGTGCCAGCAGCTCCCGACCGCCCCGGAGTGAGCAGTTCTTC. Its translation: CASSSRPPRSEQFF. The chain joins TRBV11-3 to TRBJ2-1; D gene uncertain. V lost 4 bases and J lost 9, with 16 bases in between. The CDR3 loop spans 14 amino acids. CDR1 and CDR2 from the germline V gene are SGHNT and YENEEA.

The chain combines TRBV4-1 with TRBJ2-3; perhaps TRBD1 as D (6 bases). This CDR3 has 15 amino acids. The V end lost 2 bases, the J end lost 4 bases, and 13 bases lay between the germline ends. Germline V gives CDR1 MGHRA, CDR2 YSYEKL. CDR3: CASSQFVAGADTQYF. DNA of the CDR3: TGCGCCAGCAGCCAATTTGTAGCAGGGGCAGATACGCAGTATTTT.

The chain couples TRBV24-1 to TRBJ1-2, with 9 bases fitting TRBD1. The germline V gene has CDR1 KGHDR and CDR2 SFDVKD. The CDR3 is 16 residues long. Trimming cost V 3 bases and J 5 bases; bases outside gene matches: 9. The CDR3 DNA sequence: TGTGCCACCAGTGATGCCTCAGGACAGGGGAGGTATGGCTACACCTTC. This encodes CATSDASGQGRYGYTF.

This rearrangement joins TRBV9 to TRBJ2-3; the match to TRBD2 covers 9 bases. CDR1 is SGDLS, CDR2 YYNGEE, per germline. The CDR3 has 16 amino acids. J lost 2 bases, V lost 0 bases, and 4 bases had no gene match. CDR3 nucleotides: TGTGCCAGCAGCGTAGGTAGCGGGGGACCCACAGATACGCAGTATTTT. This encodes CASSVGSGGPTDTQYF.

The chain combines TRBV4-1 with TRBJ1-2; no reliable D call. The V and J ends lost 7 bases and 6 bases respectively, with 21 bases between them. The germline gives CDR1 MGHRA, CDR2 YSYEKL. The CDR3 spans 15 residues. CDR3 protein: CASIKTPTSTDGYTF. As DNA, the CDR3 is TGCGCCAGCATCAAGACACCTACCTCAACGGATGGCTACACCTTC.